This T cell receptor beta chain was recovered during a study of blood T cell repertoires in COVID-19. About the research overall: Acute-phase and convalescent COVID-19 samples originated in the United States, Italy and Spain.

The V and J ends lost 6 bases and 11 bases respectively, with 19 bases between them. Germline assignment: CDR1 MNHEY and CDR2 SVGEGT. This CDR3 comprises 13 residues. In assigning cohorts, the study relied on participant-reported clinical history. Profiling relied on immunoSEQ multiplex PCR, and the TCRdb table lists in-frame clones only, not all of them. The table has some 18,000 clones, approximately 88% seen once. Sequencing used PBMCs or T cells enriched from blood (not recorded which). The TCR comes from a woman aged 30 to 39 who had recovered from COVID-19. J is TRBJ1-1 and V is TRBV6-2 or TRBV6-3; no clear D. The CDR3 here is CASSLVLVRSAFF. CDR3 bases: TGTGCCAGCAGCCTGGTCTTAGTACGATCGGCTTTCTTT.